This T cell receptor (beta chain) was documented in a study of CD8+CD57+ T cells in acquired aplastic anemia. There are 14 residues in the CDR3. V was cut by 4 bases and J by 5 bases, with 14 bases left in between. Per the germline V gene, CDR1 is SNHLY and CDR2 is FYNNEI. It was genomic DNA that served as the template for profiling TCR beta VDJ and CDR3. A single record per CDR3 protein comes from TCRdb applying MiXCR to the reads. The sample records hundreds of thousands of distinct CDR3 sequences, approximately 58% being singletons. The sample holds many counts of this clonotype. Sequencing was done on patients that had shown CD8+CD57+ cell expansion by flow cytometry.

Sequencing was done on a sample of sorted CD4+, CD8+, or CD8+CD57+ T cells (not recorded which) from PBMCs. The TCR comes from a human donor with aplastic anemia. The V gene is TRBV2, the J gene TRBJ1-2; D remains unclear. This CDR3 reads CASSAEQQSYGYTF. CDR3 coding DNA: TGTGCCAGCAGTGCAGAACAGCAATCATATGGCTACACCTTC.